These 28 T cell receptor beta chains share one sample of origin, sequenced in a study of cytomegalovirus exposure and HLA in healthy donors. This PCR relied on a set of 60 Vbeta primers and 13 Jbeta primers. Data came from immunoSEQ multiplex PCR; TCRdb stores just in-frame clones and leaves some out. The sample consists of around 100,000 clones, about three quarters of them appearing once. What was sequenced was PBMCs. These receptors were obtained from a man aged 40-50 years in good health and CMV-seronegative.

V gene TRBV5-8 combines with J gene TRBJ2-5; 10 bases fit TRBD2. The CDR3 spans 14 residues. Germline assignment: CDR1 SGHTS and CDR2 YDEGEE. Trimming took 0 bases from V and 11 from J; bases not matched to a gene: 7. The CDR3 reads CASSLGLAGVKQYF. The CDR3 nucleotides read TGTGCCAGCAGCTTGGGGCTAGCGGGGGTCAAACAGTACTTC.

The J gene is TRBJ1-2, the V gene TRBV5-4; 8 nucleotides match TRBD1. The V gene's germline CDR1 is SGHNT and CDR2 YYREEE (reference sequence). The CDR3 sequence is 14 residues long. V was clipped by 3 bases and J by 3 bases; unmatched bases: 4. The CDR3 here is CASSSTGEDYGYTF. CDR3 nucleotide sequence: TGTGCCAGCAGCTCGACAGGGGAGGACTATGGCTACACCTTC. Full variable domain (outside the CDR3, taken from reference TRBV5-4 and TRBJ1-2): ETGVTQSPTHLIKTRGQQVTLRCSSQSGHNTVSWYQQALGQGPQFIFQYYREEENGRGNFPPRFSGLQFPNYSSELNVNALELDDSALYLCASSSTGEDYGYTFGSGTRLTVV.

The chain carries TRBV6-6 and TRBJ1-5; tentative D call: TRBD1 (6 bases). The CDR3 is made up of 15 amino acids. The germline V gene encodes CDR1 MNHNY and CDR2 SVGAGI (reference sequence). V was shortened by 7 bases and J by 2 bases, with 15 bases between the two germline ends. CDR3 nucleotide sequence: TGTGCCAGCACCCTGGAGGCAGGGGGCAATCAGCCCCAGCATTTT. Its protein is CASTLEAGGNQPQHF.

This clone was seen a few times. The rearrangement uses TRBV30 and TRBJ2-1; tentatively, D is TRBD2 (6 bases). The CDR3 has 16 amino acids. Trimming stripped 0 bases from V and 3 bases from J, with 15 bases between. Germline V gives CDR1 GTSNPN, CDR2 SVGIG (reference sequence). The CDR3 reads CAWSVRRAGIYNEQFF. The CDR3 DNA sequence: TGTGCCTGGAGTGTACGAAGGGCGGGGATCTACAATGAGCAGTTCTTC.

The gene calls are TRBV27 and TRBJ2-5; D is unclear. The J call is uncertain, as TRBJ2-7 better fits the DNA end. Germline values: CDR1 MNHEY, CDR2 SMNVEV (reference sequence). The CDR3 loop spans 13 amino acids. The CDR3 nucleotides read TGTGCCAGCAGTTTTGCAGACTCCTACGAGCAGTACTTC. It translates to CASSFADSYEQYF.

This chain joins TRBV18 and TRBJ1-6, with a weak D call TRBD1 (6 bases). Germline CDR1 reads KGHSH; CDR2 reads LQKENI. The CDR3 runs to 15 residues. V was shortened by 4 bases and J by 11 bases, with 18 bases between the two germline ends. The CDR3 coding sequence is TGTGCCAGCTCACGAAGGACAGCCGTAGGGGCACCCCTCCACTTT. It specifies CASSRRTAVGAPLHF.

The chain links TRBV5-4 to TRBJ1-5; 7 bases line up with TRBD1. Germline CDR1 and CDR2: SGHNT and YYREEE (reference sequence). The CDR3 contains 13 residues. Trimming removed 4 bases from V and 6 bases from J; junction bases left unmatched: 4. CDR3 amino acids: CASSVQGGQPQHF. CDR3 DNA: TGTGCCAGCAGCGTGCAGGGGGGTCAGCCCCAGCATTTT.

The chain carries TRBV19 and TRBJ1-5, with no clear D. V was cut by 4 bases and J by 4 bases, with 14 bases left in between. This CDR3 contains 15 residues. Germline loops: CDR1 LNHDA, CDR2 SQIVND (reference sequence). CDR3 residues: CASSKKTGSNQPQHF. The CDR3 coding sequence is TGTGCCAGTAGTAAGAAAACGGGGAGTAATCAGCCCCAGCATTTT.

This clone was counted between two and nine times. The J gene is TRBJ1-4, the V gene TRBV5-1; D is unclear. The CDR3 loop spans 13 amino acids. Germline V lookup: CDR1 SGHRS, CDR2 YFSETQ. V was pared by 7 bases and J by 8 bases, with 15 bases between. The CDR3 protein is CASSLGRLEKLFF. For the CDR3, the DNA is TGCGCCAGCTCCTTGGGCAGGTTGGAAAAACTGTTTTTT.

This clone was detected only a few times. The rearrangement uses TRBV18 and TRBJ1-3, with D tentatively TRBD1 (6 bases). Germline CDR1 KGHSH, CDR2 LQKENI. The CDR3 runs to 18 residues. Trimming removed 4 bases from V and 0 bases from J, with 19 bases in between. In nucleotides, the CDR3 is TGTGCCAGCTCACAAAATATAGGACAGACGAGCTCTGGAAACACCATATATTTT. Protein: CASSQNIGQTSSGNTIYF.

The CDR3 here is CASRGGTGLFAIQYF. The CDR3 region has the DNA TGTGCCAGCCGAGGAGGGACAGGGTTATTCGCCATTCAGTACTTC. The genes are TRBV6-1 and TRBJ2-4, with 9 bases fitting TRBD1. Trimming removed 8 bases from V and 9 bases from J; junction bases left unmatched: 14. Germline CDR1 reads MNHNS; CDR2 reads SASEGT. The CDR3 loop spans 15 amino acids.

The chain uses TRBV19 and TRBJ2-1, with 10 bases aligning to TRBD2. Germline values: CDR1 LNHDA, CDR2 SQIVND (reference sequence). The CDR3 runs 13 residues. J gave up 6 bases and V 9 bases, and 5 bases lay outside the gene matches. CDR3 sequence (DNA): TGTGCCAGCCGACTAGCGGGTTTCAATGAGCAGTTCTTC. Translated: CASRLAGFNEQFF.

This chain joins TRBV5-1 and TRBJ1-1; D unclear. The ends were cut back, 0 bases at V and 1 base at J, with 19 bases in the middle. Germline values: CDR1 SGHRS, CDR2 YFSETQ. The CDR3 spans 18 residues. CDR3 amino acids: CASSLAQGVGLRNTEAFF. The CDR3 DNA reads as TGCGCCAGCAGCTTGGCTCAAGGAGTTGGGTTACGGAACACTGAAGCTTTCTTT.

The V gene is TRBV19, the J gene TRBJ2-7, with 7 nucleotides matching TRBD1. Germline CDR1 is LNHDA and CDR2 is SQIVND (reference sequence). CDR3 length: 14 residues. The trim removed 3 bases at V and 6 bases at J, leaving 8 bases unmatched. CDR3 in DNA: TGTGCCAGTAGTATCCAGGACAGGAGCCCCGAGCAGTACTTC. Its protein product is CASSIQDRSPEQYF.

As DNA, the CDR3 is TGTGCCAGCAGCTTACGGGGAGCGAACACCGGGGAGCTGTTTTTT. Protein product: CASSLRGANTGELFF. This chain joins TRBV11-2 and TRBJ2-2, with D possibly TRBD2 on 5 matching bases. This CDR3 has 15 residues. The germline V gene encodes CDR1 SGHAT and CDR2 FQNNGV. The ends were cut back, 2 bases at V and 0 bases at J, with 7 bases in the middle.

This clone was observed a few times. The chain links TRBV19 to TRBJ1-6; perhaps TRBD1 as D (5 bases). CDR1 is LNHDA and CDR2 is SQIVND in the germline V gene (reference sequence). V lost 4 bases and J lost 14, with 15 bases in between. The CDR3 consists of 13 residues. The CDR3 DNA reads as TGTGCCAGTAGTACGCAGGGTGCGGTAACCCTCCACTTT. As protein: CASSTQGAVTLHF. Variable domain in full (rest from reference TRBV19 and TRBJ1-6): DGGITQSPKYLFRKEGQNVTLSCEQNLNHDAMYWYRQDPGQGLRLIYYSQIVNDFQKGDIAEGYSVSREKKESFPLTVTSAQKNPTAFYLCASSTQGAVTLHFGNGTRLTVT.

The CDR3 DNA is TGTGCCAGTAGTATAGCTCCCCAGACAGGGTGGGAGACCCAGTACTTC. It codes for CASSIAPQTGWETQYF. This sequence joins TRBV19 and TRBJ2-5, with 7 bases aligning to TRBD1. V was clipped by 1 base and J by 5 bases; unmatched bases: 10. The CDR3 contains 16 residues. Germline V gene sequence: CDR1 LNHDA, CDR2 SQIVND (reference sequence).

The table lists this clone with a few counts. This chain connects TRBV4-2 to TRBJ2-2, with 9 bases lining up with TRBD2. Trimming at V came to 1 base and at J to 7 bases, leaving 7 bases not matched to a gene. Germline V gives CDR1 LGHNA, CDR2 YNFKEQ. The length of the CDR3 is 16 residues. CDR3 DNA sequence: TGTGCCAGCAGCCAAGTAGGCGGGGGGGAGATCGGGGAGCTGTTTTTT. Translation gives CASSQVGGGEIGELFF.

The chain employs TRBV5-4 and TRBJ1-4; D remains unclear. Between the trimmed V and J ends, which lost 2 bases and 0 bases, there was a span of 5 bases. Per germline, CDR1 SGHNT and CDR2 YYREEE (reference sequence). This CDR3 region has 14 residues. CDR3 sequence reads: CASSLFATNEKLFF. The DNA of the CDR3 is TGTGCCAGCAGCTTATTCGCAACTAATGAAAAACTGTTTTTT.

V gene TRBV25-1 combines with J gene TRBJ2-3; no clear D. Germline CDR1 reads MGHDK; CDR2 reads SYGVNS. This CDR3 has 12 amino acids. V was clipped by 8 bases and J by 2 bases, with 8 bases between them. CDR3 amino acids: CASGGNTDTQYF. DNA of the CDR3: TGTGCCAGCGGCGGCAACACAGATACGCAGTATTTT. The complete variable domain, with remaining parts taken from reference TRBV25-1 and TRBJ2-3, reads EADIYQTPRYLVIGTGKKITLECSQTMGHDKMYWYQQDPGMELHLIHYSYGVNSTEKGDLSSESTVSRIRTEHFPLTLESARPSHTSQYLCASGGNTDTQYFGPGTRLTVL.

The gene calls are TRBV7-2 and TRBJ2-4, with TRBD2 matching 7 bases. Germline CDR1 and CDR2: SGHTA and FQGNSA. The CDR3 contains 15 residues. J lost 0 bases, V lost 2 bases, and 1 base had no gene match. Here the CDR3 reads CASSLRGVAKNIQYF. Here the CDR3 DNA reads TGTGCCAGCAGCTTACGGGGGGTAGCCAAAAACATTCAGTACTTC.

This clone was picked up many times. The chain is built from TRBV6-4 and TRBJ2-3, with 8 positions matching TRBD2. V dropped 4 bases and J dropped 0; count of bases not matched to a gene: 6. This CDR3 comprises 16 residues. The germline gives CDR1 MRHNA, CDR2 SNTAGT. In DNA form, the CDR3 reads TGTGCCAGCAGTGCCGCGGCGGGGGGTAGCACAGATACGCAGTATTTT. This translates into CASSAAAGGSTDTQYF.

This clone has more than one count but fewer than ten. The chain employs TRBV27 and TRBJ2-5; 7 positions match TRBD1. The germline V gene encodes CDR1 MNHEY and CDR2 SMNVEV (reference sequence). This CDR3 contains 16 residues. The trim removed 1 base at V and 2 bases at J, leaving 7 bases unmatched. The DNA for the CDR3 is TGTGCCAGCAGTTTATACCGGGACAGAGTACAAGAGACCCAGTACTTC. It encodes CASSLYRDRVQETQYF.

CDR3 coding DNA: TGTGCCAGCAGCTATGGGACAGGGGAGCAGTACTTC. Protein product: CASSYGTGEQYF. This rearrangement joins TRBV7-9 to TRBJ2-7, with 9 bases lining up with TRBD1. The germline CDR1 and CDR2 sequences are SEHNR and FQNEAQ (reference sequence). The trim removed 4 bases at V and 7 bases at J, leaving 2 bases unmatched. CDR3 length equals 12 residues.

This clone has a handful of counts. The chain employs TRBV4-2 and TRBJ2-1; 10 bases line up with TRBD2. CDR3 length: 16 amino acids. The J segment lost 5 bases and the V segment lost 1 base, leaving 5 bases of the junction unmatched. The V gene's germline CDR1 is LGHNA and CDR2 YNFKEQ. The CDR3 nucleotides are TGTGCCAGCAGCCAAGTAACTAGCGGGGCGAACAATGAGCAGTTCTTC. Translating it yields CASSQVTSGANNEQFF.

The chain has TRBV7-9 and TRBJ2-7; 11 bases map to TRBD1. Germline trimming cut 4 bases from V and 3 bases from J; bases unmatched to any gene: 8. Germline values: CDR1 SEHNR, CDR2 FQNEAQ (reference sequence). This CDR3 is 16 amino acids long. Here the CDR3 reads CASSSLGGQGDYEQYF. DNA for the CDR3: TGTGCCAGCAGCTCGCTGGGGGGACAGGGGGACTACGAGCAGTACTTC.

This CDR3 is CASSLGGIGYGYTF. DNA of the CDR3: TGTGCCAGCAGTTTGGGGGGGATAGGCTATGGCTACACCTTC. This chain links TRBV28 with TRBJ1-2, with a possible D match to TRBD1 (5 bases). The germline CDR1 and CDR2 sequences are MDHEN and SYDVKM. V was cut by 3 bases and J by 4 bases, with 12 bases left in between. The CDR3 spans 14 residues.

The rearrangement joins TRBV5-5 to TRBJ2-4; 7 nucleotides match TRBD2. CDR1 is SGHKS, CDR2 YYEKEE, per germline (reference sequence). The ends lost 1 base at V and 6 bases at J; junction bases unmatched: 10. This CDR3 contains 16 residues. For the CDR3, the DNA is TGTGCCAGCAGCTTGTGGCGGGCCGGGGGGAGAAACATTCAGTACTTC. This sequence encodes CASSLWRAGGRNIQYF. The whole variable domain, remainder taken from reference TRBV5-5 and TRBJ2-4, is DAGVTQSPTHLIKTRGQQVTLRCSPISGHKSVSWYQQVLGQGPQFIFQYYEKEERGRGNFPDRFSARQFPNYSSELNVNALLLGDSALYLCASSLWRAGGRNIQYFGAGTRLSVL.